Listed below are T cell receptor beta chains from one sample, sequenced in a study of blood T cell repertoires in COVID-19. The data were produced by immunoSEQ multiplex PCR, yet TCRdb's version contains in-frame clones alone and is incomplete. The sample consists of 200,000 to 300,000 clones, more than 80% of them appearing once. The sequenced material came from peripheral blood. The receptors were gathered from a middle-aged woman with acute or convalescent COVID-19. Both conserved end residues are part of each CDR3. D genes are given only for firm matches. Clone sizes are given selectively: once, few, many, or a class where the clone is expanded.

V	J	D	size	CDR3	DNA
TRBV5-5	TRBJ2-1	TRBD2	NA	CASSPLGGAYNEQFF	TGTGCCAGCAGCCCACTGGGGGGGGCCTACAATGAGCAGTTCTTC
TRBV6-6	TRBJ1-2	NA	NA	CASTATINYGYTF	TGTGCCAGCACCGCGACTATCAACTATGGCTACACCTTC
TRBV19	TRBJ1-2	TRBD1	NA	CASSTGQELPYGYTF	TGTGCCAGTAGTACAGGACAGGAACTTCCCTATGGCTACACCTTC
TRBV19	TRBJ1-4	NA	NA	CASSIPPGSEEKLFF	TGTGCCAGTAGTATCCCGCCAGGGTCTGAGGAAAAACTGTTTTTT
TRBV5-6	TRBJ1-5	TRBD1	NA	CASSGRDRVYNQPQHF	TGTGCCAGCAGCGGCCGGGACAGGGTTTATAATCAGCCCCAGCATTTT
TRBV19	TRBJ1-5	TRBD1	NA	CASSSHIRGHRGHQPQHF	TGTGCCAGTAGTTCCCATATCCGGGGGCACAGGGGTCATCAGCCCCAGCATTTT
TRBV7-8	TRBJ2-2	TRBD1	NA	CASSLGGQGAGGELFF	TGTGCCAGCAGCTTGGGAGGACAGGGGGCAGGCGGGGAGCTGTTTTTT
TRBV9	TRBJ1-1	NA	NA	CASSPRGFMNTEAFF	TGTGCCAGCAGCCCCCGGGGATTTATGAACACTGAAGCTTTCTTT
TRBV24-1	TRBJ2-4	NA	NA	CATSDSLQAARHGNIQYF	TGTGCCACCAGTGACTCCCTACAGGCAGCCAGGCATGGAAACATTCAGTACTTC
TRBV7-8	TRBJ2-1	TRBD1	NA	CASSRAGTGSYNEQFF	TGTGCCAGCAGCCGAGCCGGGACAGGATCGTACAATGAGCAGTTCTTC
TRBV6-1	TRBJ1-2	TRBD1	NA	CASSEARTGADTF	TGTGCCAGCAGTGAAGCCAGGACAGGGGCGGACACCTTC
TRBV6-5	TRBJ2-2	NA	NA	CASRVNGNTGELFF	TGTGCCAGCAGGGTAAACGGTAACACCGGGGAGCTGTTTTTT
TRBV24-1	TRBJ1-1	TRBD1	NA	CATSDPRTGNTEAFF	TGTGCCACCAGTGATCCGCGGACAGGGAACACTGAAGCTTTCTTT
TRBV15	TRBJ2-5	TRBD2	NA	CATIPGLAGALRYQETQYF	TGTGCCACCATCCCGGGACTAGCGGGGGCGCTGAGGTACCAAGAGACCCAGTACTTC
TRBV2	TRBJ1-2	NA	NA	CASSLGQAGYTF	TGTGCCAGCAGTCTCGGTCAGGCTGGCTACACCTTC
TRBV19	TRBJ1-2	NA	NA	CASTTVWGGSSYGYTF	TGTGCCAGCACAACTGTCTGGGGCGGGAGCTCCTATGGCTACACCTTC
TRBV6-2/TRBV6-3	TRBJ2-2	NA	NA	CASSSPTNTGELFF	TGTGCCAGCAGTAGCCCGACGAACACCGGGGAGCTGTTTTTT
TRBV9	TRBJ1-1	NA	NA	CASSVPGSATEAFF	TGTGCCAGCAGCGTACCGGGGTCCGCCACTGAAGCTTTCTTT
TRBV6-1	TRBJ1-2	TRBD1	NA	CASSENRGLGYGYTF	TGTGCCAGCAGTGAAAACAGGGGGCTGGGCTATGGCTACACCTTC
TRBV6-5	TRBJ1-5	NA	NA	CASRNEGRGNQPQHF	TGTGCCAGCAGAAACGAGGGGAGGGGCAATCAGCCCCAGCATTTT
TRBV6-5	TRBJ1-4	TRBD1	NA	CASSASGTGDEKLFF	TGTGCCAGCAGCGCGTCCGGGACAGGGGATGAAAAACTGTTTTTT
TRBV27	TRBJ2-2	NA	NA	CASSLSGGSGELFF	TGTGCCAGCAGTTTATCGGGGGGATCCGGGGAGCTGTTTTTT
TRBV9	TRBJ1-1	NA	NA	CASSVAGGSGAEAFF	TGTGCCAGCAGCGTAGCTGGAGGGTCGGGGGCTGAAGCTTTCTTT
TRBV5-5	TRBJ1-2	NA	once	CASSPGQPYGYTF	TGTGCCAGCAGCCCCGGACAGCCCTATGGCTACACCTTC
TRBV5-4	TRBJ1-1	NA	NA	CASSWRTDNTEAFF	TGTGCCAGCAGCTGGAGGACAGATAACACTGAAGCTTTCTTT
TRBV6-4	TRBJ2-3	TRBD2	NA	CASSDSSGGIDTQYF	TGTGCCAGCAGTGACTCAAGCGGGGGCATAGATACGCAGTATTTT
TRBV15	TRBJ2-4	NA	NA	CATSRDSGLAKNIQYF	TGTGCCACCAGCAGAGATAGCGGACTAGCCAAAAACATTCAGTACTTC
TRBV5-4	TRBJ1-6	TRBD1	NA	CASSLLQGENSPLHF	TGTGCCAGCAGCTTACTACAGGGGGAGAATTCACCCCTCCACTTT
TRBV12-3/TRBV12-4	TRBJ1-5	NA	NA	CASSAYYQPQHF	TGTGCCAGCAGTGCATACTATCAGCCCCAGCATTTT
TRBV11-2	TRBJ2-6	NA	NA	CASSLDRAGANVLTF	TGTGCCAGCAGCTTAGACAGGGCGGGGGCCAACGTCCTGACTTTC